This T cell receptor beta chain was observed in a study of blood T cell repertoires in COVID-19. Study-wide background: Spain, Italy and the United States supplied samples that represented acute and convalescent COVID-19. T cells, B-cell-depleted T cells, or PBMCs supplied cDNA or gDNA.

Study processing details: The authors estimated nucleated cell counts from reference gene primer amplification. Data came from immunoSEQ multiplex PCR; TCRdb stores just in-frame clones and leaves some out. V, J and clone size were drawn from that table, and D and trimming were deduced from the DNA. The sample includes tens of thousands of clones, roughly 93% of them seen just once. The TCR was taken from a human donor in a cohort sampled during active COVID-19. The sequenced sample was peripheral blood.

Here the CDR3 reads CASNPSTGVNSNQPQHF. The CDR3 region has the DNA TGTGCCAGCAACCCGTCTACAGGGGTTAATAGCAATCAGCCCCAGCATTTT. The chain uses TRBV7-2 and TRBJ1-5; 7 bases match TRBD1. This CDR3 region has 17 residues. The V gene end was trimmed by 7 bases and the J gene end by 0 bases; junction bases not matched to a gene: 12. Germline CDR1 SGHTA, CDR2 FQGNSA.